These T cell receptor beta chains were read from a single sample in a study of blood T cell repertoires in COVID-19. Sequencing used immunoSEQ multiplex PCR; TCRdb keeps in-frame clones, though not all of them. The profile shows more than 150,000 clones, 87% of them singletons. Sequencing used peripheral blood. The receptors here all came from a man aged 40-49 years with active or convalescent COVID-19. Both conserved end residues are part of each CDR3. The D gene is left open where the match is weak. Clone size appears in some rows only: once, few, many, or a class for an expanded clone.

V: TRBV6-5
D: TRBD2
J: TRBJ2-5
size: -
CDR3: CASSNSGGARETQYF
DNA: TGTGCCAGCAGTAATAGCGGGGGGGCGAGGGAGACCCAGTACTTC

V: TRBV20-1
D: TRBD1
J: TRBJ1-5
size: -
CDR3: CSASRDRYQPQHF
DNA: TGCAGTGCTAGTCGGGACAGATATCAGCCCCAGCATTTT

V: TRBV5-1
D: -
J: TRBJ2-7
size: -
CDR3: CASSDPGMTYEQYF
DNA: TGCGCCAGCAGCGATCCGGGTATGACCTACGAGCAGTACTTC

V: TRBV3-1/TRBV3-2
D: -
J: TRBJ2-1
size: -
CDR3: CASSPLTGGGYNEQFF
DNA: TGTGCCAGCAGCCCGCTGACGGGTGGGGGGTACAATGAGCAGTTCTTC

V: TRBV28
D: TRBD1
J: TRBJ2-5
size: -
CDR3: CASNGIGTGEETQYF
DNA: TGTGCCAGCAACGGGATCGGGACAGGGGAAGAGACCCAGTACTTC

V: TRBV11-2
D: TRBD1
J: TRBJ1-4
size: -
CDR3: CASSLGDRVGKLFF
DNA: TGTGCCAGCAGCTTAGGGGACAGGGTTGGAAAACTGTTTTTT

V: TRBV20-1
D: -
J: TRBJ2-3
size: few
CDR3: CSPLTDTQYF
DNA: TGCAGTCCTCTCACAGATACGCAGTATTTT

V: TRBV28
D: -
J: TRBJ2-5
size: -
CDR3: CASSFGLRETQYF
DNA: TGTGCCAGCAGTTTCGGCCTGAGGGAGACCCAGTACTTC

V: TRBV2
D: TRBD1
J: TRBJ2-1
size: -
CDR3: CASSLQPQGVEFF
DNA: TGTGCCAGCAGCCTACAACCCCAGGGGGTGGAGTTCTTC

V: TRBV4-3
D: TRBD2
J: TRBJ2-7
size: -
CDR3: CASSRELAGGVYEQYF
DNA: TGCGCCAGCAGCCGAGAACTAGCGGGGGGAGTCTACGAGCAGTACTTC

V: TRBV7-8
D: -
J: TRBJ2-2
size: -
CDR3: CASSLILYRGGELFF
DNA: TGTGCCAGCAGCTTAATTCTATATCGAGGCGGGGAGCTGTTTTTT

V: TRBV21-1
D: -
J: TRBJ1-5
size: -
CDR3: CASSKGGQVGYSNQPQHF
DNA: TGTGCCAGCAGCAAAGGGGGACAGGTAGGGTATAGCAATCAGCCCCAGCATTTT

V: TRBV5-1
D: TRBD1
J: TRBJ1-1
size: -
CDR3: CASSPGGQGKKAFF
DNA: TGCGCCAGCAGCCCAGGGGGGCAGGGGAAGAAGGCTTTCTTT

V: TRBV18
D: -
J: TRBJ1-1
size: few
CDR3: CASSPEGWENTEAFF
DNA: TGTGCCAGCTCACCAGAGGGTTGGGAGAACACTGAAGCTTTCTTT

V: TRBV27
D: -
J: TRBJ2-6
size: once
CDR3: CASSLWGRSSGANVLTF
DNA: TGTGCCAGCAGTTTATGGGGCAGAAGCTCTGGGGCCAACGTCCTGACTTTC

V: TRBV10-3
D: TRBD1
J: TRBJ1-1
size: once
CDR3: CAIRQGGLLNTEAFF
DNA: TGTGCCATCAGGCAGGGGGGACTCTTGAACACTGAAGCTTTCTTT

V: TRBV18
D: TRBD1
J: TRBJ1-2
size: -
CDR3: CASSPGQGGIYGYTF
DNA: TGTGCCAGCTCACCAGGACAGGGCGGGATCTATGGCTACACCTTC